These T cell receptor beta chains were read from a single sample in a study of blood T cell repertoires in COVID-19. This table comes from immunoSEQ multiplex PCR, and its TCRdb copy is limited to in-frame clones, with some not included. The sample consists of 250,000 to 350,000 clones, 88% of them appearing once. Source material: peripheral blood. These receptors were taken from a woman in her 50s with active or convalescent COVID-19. Each CDR3 is given with its conserved first and last residue. Fields, in order: J gene, V gene, clone size, D gene, CDR3 protein, CDR3 DNA. A D gene is named only where the DNA matches it firmly. Clone size is stated in some rows and not others, as once, few, many or a class when expanded.

TRBJ1-2,TRBV4-2,-,TRBD1,CASSPQTDHRGLRDGYTF,TGTGCCAGCAGCCCGCAGACAGACCACAGGGGGCTTCGGGATGGCTACACCTTC
TRBJ2-3,TRBV19,-,TRBD2,CASSRGGRGPDTQYF,TGTGCCAGTAGTCGAGGCGGGAGGGGGCCAGATACGCAGTATTTT
TRBJ2-7,TRBV14,-,-,CASSQGSGNSYEQYF,TGTGCCAGCAGCCAAGGTAGCGGTAACTCCTACGAGCAGTACTTC
TRBJ1-1,TRBV7-2,-,-,CASSPSRQGLAFF,TGTGCCAGCAGCCCCTCGAGGCAGGGCTTAGCTTTCTTT
TRBJ2-1,TRBV25-1,-,-,CASSGDISSYNEQFF,TGTGCCAGCAGTGGCGACATTAGCTCCTACAATGAGCAGTTCTTC
TRBJ2-5,TRBV5-5,-,-,CASSQPGRLETQYF,TGTGCCAGCAGCCAACCAGGGCGGTTGGAGACCCAGTACTTC
TRBJ2-6,TRBV30,-,-,CAYSELWANVLTF,TGTGCCTACAGTGAGCTCTGGGCCAACGTCCTGACTTTC
TRBJ2-7,TRBV5-6,once,-,CASSGVAGRLNEQYF,TGTGCCAGCAGCGGGGTGGCAGGGAGGTTAAACGAGCAGTACTTC
TRBJ1-1,TRBV7-9,many,-,CASSSGRGRGITEAFF,TGTGCCAGCAGCTCGGGCCGAGGTAGGGGCATCACTGAAGCTTTCTTT
TRBJ1-5,TRBV28,-,TRBD1,CASIGRQGIQPQHF,TGTGCCAGTATCGGGAGACAGGGGATTCAGCCCCAGCATTTT
TRBJ1-1,TRBV18,once,-,CASSGLSGDTEAFF,TGTGCCAGCTCAGGACTGAGCGGGGACACTGAAGCTTTCTTT
TRBJ1-5,TRBV28,-,-,CASSLGQGFRQPQHF,TGTGCCAGCAGTTTAGGCCAGGGGTTCCGGCAGCCCCAGCATTTT
TRBJ1-3,TRBV4-2,-,-,CASSQDRGGLSSGNTIYF,TGTGCCAGCAGCCAAGATAGGGGGGGACTGAGCTCTGGAAACACCATATATTTT
TRBJ2-1,TRBV19,many,TRBD2,CASSGLAGSDEQFF,TGTGCCAGTAGCGGACTAGCGGGAAGCGATGAGCAGTTCTTC
TRBJ2-1,TRBV4-1,-,TRBD2,CASSQDGTSVYNEQFF,TGCGCCAGCAGCCAAGATGGGACTAGCGTTTACAATGAGCAGTTCTTC
TRBJ1-6,TRBV27,-,-,CASRRSPLHF,TGTGCCAGCAGGAGGTCACCCCTCCACTTT
TRBJ1-3,TRBV5-6,-,-,CASSLDPGQGNTIYF,TGTGCCAGCAGCTTGGATCCAGGGCAAGGAAACACCATATATTTT
TRBJ1-1,TRBV6-2/TRBV6-3,-,-,CASSYIGKGWTEAFF,TGTGCCAGCAGTTACATCGGAAAGGGGTGGACTGAAGCTTTCTTT
TRBJ2-2,TRBV11-1,-,-,CASSLESYTGELFF,TGTGCCAGCAGCTTAGAGAGCTACACCGGGGAGCTGTTTTTT
TRBJ2-7,TRBV28,-,TRBD1,CASSQGTGGSEQYF,TGTGCCAGCAGTCAGGGGACAGGGGGCAGCGAGCAGTACTTC
TRBJ1-2,TRBV19,-,-,CASSMASRVYGYTF,TGTGCCAGTAGTATGGCGTCCAGGGTCTATGGCTACACCTTC
TRBJ2-1,TRBV19,once,TRBD1,CASRTGSSYNEQFF,TGTGCCAGTAGGACAGGGAGCTCCTACAATGAGCAGTTCTTC
TRBJ2-5,TRBV4-1,-,-,CASSQEPGVETQYF,TGCGCCAGCAGCCAAGAACCAGGGGTGGAGACCCAGTACTTC
TRBJ2-5,TRBV6-5,once,-,CASSYLRDQETQYF,TGTGCCAGCAGTTACTTGCGAGACCAAGAGACCCAGTACTTC
TRBJ2-7,TRBV4-3,once,TRBD2,CASSQGYAAPGGEQYF,TGCGCCAGCAGCCAAGGATACGCGGCGCCGGGAGGCGAGCAGTACTTC
TRBJ1-4,TRBV9,-,-,CASSVFPGATNEKLFF,TGTGCCAGCAGCGTATTCCCAGGGGCAACTAATGAAAAACTGTTTTTT
TRBJ1-4,TRBV9,once,TRBD1,CASSVETGRSGEKLFF,TGTGCCAGCAGCGTAGAGACAGGGCGGTCGGGTGAAAAACTGTTTTTT
TRBJ1-1,TRBV18,-,-,CASSMAERNTEAFF,TGTGCCAGCTCAATGGCGGAGCGGAACACTGAAGCTTTCTTT
TRBJ1-5,TRBV28,-,-,CASRSEYSNQPQHF,TGTGCCAGCAGGTCCGAGTATAGCAATCAGCCCCAGCATTTT